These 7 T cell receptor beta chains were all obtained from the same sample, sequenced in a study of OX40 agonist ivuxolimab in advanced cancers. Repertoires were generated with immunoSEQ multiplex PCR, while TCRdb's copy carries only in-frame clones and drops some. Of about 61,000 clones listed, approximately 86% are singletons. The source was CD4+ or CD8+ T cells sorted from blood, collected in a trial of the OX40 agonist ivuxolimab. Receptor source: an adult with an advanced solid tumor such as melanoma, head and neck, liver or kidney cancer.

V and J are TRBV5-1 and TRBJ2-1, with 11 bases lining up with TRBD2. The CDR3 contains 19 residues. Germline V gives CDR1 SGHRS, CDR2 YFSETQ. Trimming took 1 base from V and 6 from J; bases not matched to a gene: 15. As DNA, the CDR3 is TGCGCCAGCAGCTTGCCCCACACTAGCGGGGGTACCTTGTTCAATGAGCAGTTCTTC. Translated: CASSLPHTSGGTLFNEQFF.

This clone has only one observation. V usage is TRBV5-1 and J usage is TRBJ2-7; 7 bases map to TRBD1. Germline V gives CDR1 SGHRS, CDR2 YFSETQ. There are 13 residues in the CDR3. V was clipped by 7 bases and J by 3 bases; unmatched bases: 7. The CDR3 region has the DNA TGCGCCAGCCGACAGGGAGTGAGCTACGAGCAGTACTTC. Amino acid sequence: CASRQGVSYEQYF.

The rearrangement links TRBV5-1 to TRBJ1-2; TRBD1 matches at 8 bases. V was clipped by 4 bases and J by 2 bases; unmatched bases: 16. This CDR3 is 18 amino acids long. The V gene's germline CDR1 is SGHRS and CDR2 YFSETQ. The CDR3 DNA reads TGCGCCAGCAGCCCCGCCGGACAGGGCCTCTGGGGGAACTATGGCTACACCTTC. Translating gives CASSPAGQGLWGNYGYTF.

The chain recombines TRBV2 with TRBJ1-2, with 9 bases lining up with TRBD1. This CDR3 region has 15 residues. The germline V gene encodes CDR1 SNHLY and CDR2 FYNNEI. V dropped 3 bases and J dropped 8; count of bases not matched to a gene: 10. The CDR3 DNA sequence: TGTGCCAGCAGTGATACCCGGACAGGGGTCCGGGGCTACACCTTC. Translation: CASSDTRTGVRGYTF.

The CDR3 here is CASSLGRSGGYNEQFF. CDR3 nucleotides: TGTGCCAGCAGCTTAGGTCGTAGCGGAGGATACAATGAGCAGTTCTTC. This rearrangement joins TRBV7-2 to TRBJ2-1; D perhaps matches TRBD2 (6 bases). CDR3 length: 16 residues. V was cut by 1 base and J by 4 bases, with 14 bases left in between. Germline V gene sequence: CDR1 SGHTA, CDR2 FQGNSA.

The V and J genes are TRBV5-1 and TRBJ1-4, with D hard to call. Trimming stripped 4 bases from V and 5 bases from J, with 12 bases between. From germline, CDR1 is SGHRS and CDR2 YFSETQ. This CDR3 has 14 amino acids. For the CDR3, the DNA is TGCGCCAGCAGCACGGACTGGGGAAATGAAAAACTGTTTTTT. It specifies CASSTDWGNEKLFF.

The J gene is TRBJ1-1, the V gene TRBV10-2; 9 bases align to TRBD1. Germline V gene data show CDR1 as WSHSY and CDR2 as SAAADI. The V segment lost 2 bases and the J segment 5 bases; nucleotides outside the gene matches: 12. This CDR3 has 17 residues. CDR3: CASSESRDRVVGTEAFF. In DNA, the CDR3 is TGCGCCAGCAGTGAGAGCCGGGACAGGGTGGTGGGGACTGAAGCTTTCTTT.